These 21 T cell receptor beta chains originate from one sample sequenced in a study of blood T cell repertoires in COVID-19. The repertoire was sequenced with immunoSEQ multiplex PCR; TCRdb's copy has only in-frame clones and lacks some. The data show over 85,000 clones, 87% seen once. Sequenced sample: peripheral blood. Every receptor here comes from a man aged 50-59 years with active COVID-19.

This clone was found once. V gene TRBV2 combines with J gene TRBJ1-6; D uncertain. From germline, CDR1 is SNHLY and CDR2 FYNNEI. Trimming cost V 6 bases and J 10 bases, with 19 bases left between them. The CDR3 loop spans 15 amino acids. In nucleotides, the CDR3 is TGTGCCAGCAGGATCTCGACGGCAGGCGGGTCACCCCTCCACTTT. This translates into CASRISTAGGSPLHF.

To note about this clone: The junction departs from the called germline gene at one end, perhaps through a read error. The V and J genes are TRBV7-9 and TRBJ2-5; 9 bases are a match to TRBD1. The CDR3 totals 15 residues. The V gene's germline CDR1 is SEHNR and CDR2 FQNEAQ (reference sequence). The CDR3 nucleotides read TGTGCCAGCAGCCCCGGACAGGGGACCCAAAAGACCCAGTACTTC. Protein product: CASSPGQGTQKTQYF. The variable domain in full, with the rest retrieved from reference TRBV7-9 and TRBJ2-5, is DTGVSQNPRHKITKRGQNVTFRCDPISEHNRLYWYRQTLGQGPEFLTYFQNEAQLEKSRLLSDRFSAERPKGSFSTLEIQRTEQGDSAMYLCASSPGQGTQKTQYFGPGTRLLVL.

This chain connects TRBV7-2 to TRBJ2-1; D remains unclear. Germline CDR1 reads SGHTA; CDR2 reads FQGNSA. V gave up 5 bases and J gave up 6 bases, with 11 bases separating them. The CDR3 is made up of 13 amino acids. The CDR3 bases are TGTGCCAGCAGCCCCAAACTACCCAATGAGCAGTTCTTC. It encodes CASSPKLPNEQFF.

The chain combines TRBV19 with TRBJ1-1, with TRBD1 as a possible D gene (6 bases). V gave up 6 bases and J gave up 6 bases, with 17 bases separating them. The CDR3 consists of 14 residues. CDR1 is LNHDA and CDR2 is SQIVND in the germline V gene (reference sequence). The CDR3: CASSAGDPPAEAFF. The CDR3 bases are TGTGCCAGTAGCGCAGGGGATCCCCCAGCTGAAGCTTTCTTT.

Comments on this clone: The junction does not match germline at one end; this may be a read error. This chain connects TRBV18 to TRBJ2-2, with 11 nucleotides matching TRBD1. CDR3 length: 17 amino acids. Germline-derived CDR1 and CDR2 are KGHSH and LQKENI. In DNA form, the CDR3 reads TGTGCCAGCTCAGCACCGGGACAGGGGGTCGGCACCGGGGAGCTGTTTTTT. It is translated as CASSAPGQGVGTGELFF.

This sequence joins TRBV7-8 and TRBJ1-1, with D possibly matching TRBD1 (6 bases). CDR3 length: 13 residues. Looked up from germline, CDR1 is SGHVS and CDR2 is FQNEAQ. Trimming removed 1 base from V and 8 bases from J, with 11 bases in between. The CDR3 DNA reads as TGTGCCAGCAGCTTAGGAGGGGGAACAGAAGCTTTCTTT. Protein product: CASSLGGGTEAFF.

This sequence joins TRBV5-6 and TRBJ1-3; no firm D call. V lost 0 bases to trimming and J lost 0 bases, with 10 bases between them. Germline V gene sequence: CDR1 SGHDT, CDR2 YYEEEE. The CDR3 runs to 16 residues. CDR3 in amino acids: CASSLDPVFSGNTIYF. The CDR3 region has the DNA TGTGCCAGCAGCTTGGATCCGGTTTTCTCTGGAAACACCATATATTTT.

The chain links TRBV6-2 or TRBV6-3 to TRBJ2-7; 7 bases fit TRBD2. This CDR3 is built from 17 residues. Unmatched junction bases numbered 17, after V lost 2 bases and J lost 7 bases. From germline, CDR1 is MNHEY and CDR2 SVGEGT. CDR3 nucleotide sequence: TGTGCCAGCAGTTACACGCCCGGGGGGACGTGGGGAACGGAGCAGTACTTC. Protein sequence: CASSYTPGGTWGTEQYF.

This chain uses TRBV4-2 with TRBJ2-3; D possibly corresponds to TRBD2 (7 bases). The CDR3 sequence is 15 residues long. The germline V gene has CDR1 LGHNA and CDR2 YNFKEQ. Trimming took off 8 bases at V and 2 bases at J, with 17 bases between the two ends. CDR3 DNA: TGTGCCAGCCAAGGGGGTAGCGGGTCCACAGATACGCAGTATTTT. This encodes CASQGGSGSTDTQYF.

This sequence joins TRBV23-1 and TRBJ1-5; a weak D match, TRBD1 (5 bases). TRBV23-1 is an ORF for which the function is uncertain. This CDR3 is built from 16 residues. Trimming took off 3 bases at V and 4 bases at J, with 16 bases between the two ends. The CDR3 nucleotides are TGCGCCAGCAGTCATCCTCGGGTGGCAGGGAATCAGCCCCAGCATTTT. This gives the protein CASSHPRVAGNQPQHF.

The genes are TRBV7-2 and TRBJ2-4; no clear D gene. There are 14 residues in the CDR3. Germline V gene data show CDR1 as SGHTA and CDR2 as FQGNSA. V was clipped by 2 bases and J by 3 bases, with 8 bases between them. The CDR3 loop reads CASSLRGLKNIQYF. Written as DNA, the CDR3 is TGTGCCAGCAGCTTAAGAGGCCTCAAAAACATTCAGTACTTC.

The V call is TRBV9, the J call TRBJ2-2; tentative D call: TRBD2 (6 bases). In germline, CDR1 is SGDLS, CDR2 YYNGEE. Trimming removed 5 bases from V and 1 base from J, with 9 bases in between. This CDR3 has 14 residues. This CDR3 reads CASREGQNTGELFF. CDR3 in DNA: TGTGCCAGCAGGGAGGGGCAGAACACCGGGGAGCTGTTTTTT.

This chain uses TRBV5-4 with TRBJ2-7, with 8 nucleotides matching TRBD2. The germline V gene encodes CDR1 SGHNT and CDR2 YYREEE (reference sequence). This CDR3 is built from 17 residues. J lost 0 bases, V lost 7 bases, and 15 bases had no gene match. The CDR3 loop reads CASQTRPGGASSYEQYF. In nucleotides, the CDR3 is TGTGCCAGCCAGACCCGGCCGGGGGGGGCAAGCTCCTACGAGCAGTACTTC.

This chain joins TRBV27 and TRBJ2-7, with 12 positions matching TRBD2. The CDR3 spans 15 residues. J gave up 2 bases and V 3 bases, and 2 bases lay outside the gene matches. Germline-derived CDR1 and CDR2 are MNHEY and SMNVEV (reference sequence). For the CDR3, the DNA is TGTGCCAGCAGTTTCTCTAGCGGGGGGGCCTACGAGCAGTACTTC. Its protein product is CASSFSSGGAYEQYF.

The chain carries TRBV6-6 and TRBJ1-5, with 7 positions matching TRBD1. CDR1 is MNHNY, CDR2 SVGAGI, per germline (reference sequence). CDR3 size: 12 residues. V shed 11 bases and J 3 bases; nucleotides not matched to a gene: 4. The CDR3 region has the DNA TGTGCCGGGGGACAGATCAATCAGCCCCAGCATTTT. It yields the protein CAGGQINQPQHF.

J is TRBJ2-7 and V is TRBV21-1; the tabulated D call, TRBD1, remains unverified against the DNA. TRBV21-1 is given as a pseudogene. The CDR3 sequence is 15 residues long. DNA for the CDR3: TGTGCCAGCAGCAAAGGCGGGGACAGACTCTACGAGCAGTACTTC. Translation gives CASSKGGDRLYEQYF.

The J gene is TRBJ2-1, the V gene TRBV10-3; D is possibly TRBD2 (5 bases). Germline CDR1 and CDR2: ENHRY and SYGVKD. The CDR3 consists of 10 residues. V gave up 8 bases and J gave up 8 bases, with 7 bases separating them. The CDR3 sequence: CAIGGDEQFF. The DNA of the CDR3 is TGTGCCATCGGAGGCGATGAGCAGTTCTTC.

This chain uses TRBV9 with TRBJ1-2; 7 bases match TRBD1. The CDR3 loop spans 16 amino acids. V was clipped by 3 bases and J by 0 bases; unmatched bases: 8. Germline V gene data show CDR1 as SGDLS and CDR2 as YYNGEE. The CDR3 loop is CASSGTGTASNYGYTF. DNA for the CDR3: TGTGCCAGCAGCGGCACCGGGACAGCATCTAACTATGGCTACACCTTC. The whole variable domain, filled in from reference TRBV9 and TRBJ1-2, reads DSGVTQTPKHLITATGQRVTLRCSPRSGDLSVYWYQQSLDQGLQFLIQYYNGEERAKGNILERFSAQQFPDLHSELNLSSLELGDSALYFCASSGTGTASNYGYTFGSGTRLTVV.

V is TRBV6-5 and J is TRBJ2-7; 11 bases are shared with TRBD2. CDR1 is MNHEY, CDR2 SVGAGI, per germline. The V gene end was trimmed by 5 bases and the J gene end by 0 bases; junction bases not matched to a gene: 0. The CDR3 has 14 residues. The CDR3: CASSTSGGSYEQYF. The CDR3 DNA reads TGTGCCAGCAGTACTAGCGGGGGCTCCTACGAGCAGTACTTC.

CDR3 loop: CASSFRPGTEDTQYF. In DNA, the CDR3 is TGTGCCAGCAGCTTTCGTCCGGGGACTGAAGATACGCAGTATTTT. This chain joins TRBV7-9 and TRBJ2-3; possibly TRBD2 for D (6 bases). Germline loops: CDR1 SEHNR, CDR2 FQNEAQ (reference sequence). The V end lost 3 bases, the J end lost 5 bases, and 15 bases lay between the germline ends. The CDR3 length is 15 residues.

The chain recombines TRBV6-5 with TRBJ2-7; 9 nucleotides line up with TRBD1. Germline V gene lookup returns CDR1 MNHEY and CDR2 SVGAGI. Unmatched junction bases numbered 7, after V lost 7 bases and J lost 3 bases. The CDR3 has 14 amino acids. Here the CDR3 reads CASTWTGAIYEQYF. In DNA, the CDR3 is TGTGCCAGCACCTGGACAGGGGCGATCTACGAGCAGTACTTC.